Listed below are T cell receptor beta chains from one sample, sequenced in a study of cytomegalovirus exposure and HLA in healthy donors. TCRdb's copy holds only in-frame clones and misses some; the assay was immunoSEQ multiplex PCR. The data show 90,000 or so clones, 55% to 85% seen once. Sequencing used PBMCs. The receptors stem from a woman younger than 30 in good health and CMV-seropositive. Both conserved end residues are part of each CDR3. D genes are given only for firm matches. Rows give clone size only sometimes, using once, few, many, or a class for an expanded clone.

cdr3_nt cdr3_aa d_call v_call clone_size j_call
TGTGCCAGCAGTGATGGTAGGGGCCAGGAGACCCAGTACTTC CASSDGRGQETQYF . TRBV2 . TRBJ2-5
TGCGCCAGCAGTCAACCAAGCGGGAGTCGTGGCACCGGGGAGCTGTTTTTT CASSQPSGSRGTGELFF TRBD2 TRBV23-1 . TRBJ2-2
TGTGCCTGGAGTGTGGGGGGTGCGAACACTGAAGCTTTCTTT CAWSVGGANTEAFF . TRBV30 . TRBJ1-1
TGTGCCAGCAGCCGCGGACTAGCGGGGGCCACCACAGATACGCAGTATTTT CASSRGLAGATTDTQYF TRBD2 TRBV4-2 few TRBJ2-3
TGTGCCAGCAGCGCCAGGGGGCTATACCGACCCCTCCACTTT CASSARGLYRPLHF . TRBV21-1 . TRBJ1-6
TGTGCCAGCAGCTTAGTAAACTTCCAAGAGACCCAGTACTTC CASSLVNFQETQYF . TRBV11-2 . TRBJ2-5
TGTGCCTGGAGTTACGACAGTAGGAACACTGAAGCTTTCTTT CAWSYDSRNTEAFF . TRBV30 . TRBJ1-1
TGTGCCAGCAGCTTCGGACTACCGGGACAGGGCATCTACGAGCAGTACTTC CASSFGLPGQGIYEQYF TRBD1 TRBV11-1 . TRBJ2-7
TGTGCCAGCAGCTTCCATCCTTCACCCCTCCACTTT CASSFHPSPLHF . TRBV5-4 once TRBJ1-6
TGCGCCAGCAGTAGGGGAGGCACGTCTAACTATGGCTACACCTTC CASSRGGTSNYGYTF . TRBV5-1 . TRBJ1-2
TGTGCCAGCAGTGAAAAGGGACAGGGCAATGAGCAGTTCTTC CASSEKGQGNEQFF TRBD1 TRBV25-1 few TRBJ2-1
TGTGCCAGCAGCTTAGACAGGGCCGACGAGCAGTACTTC CASSLDRADEQYF . TRBV7-7 few TRBJ2-7
TGTGCCAGCTCACCAGGGACAGGTTGGGGGGAAAACATTCAGTACTTC CASSPGTGWGENIQYF TRBD1 TRBV18 . TRBJ2-4
TGTGCCAGTAGTCTGTCCGGGACTAGCGACTACGAGCAGTACTTC CASSLSGTSDYEQYF TRBD2 TRBV19 . TRBJ2-7
TGTGCCAGCGGAGCGGACAGTGCGCCGTATGGCTACACCTTC CASGADSAPYGYTF . TRBV6-5 . TRBJ1-2
TGTGCCAGCGCACGTAGGGGAGGGGACTATGGCTACACCTTC CASARRGGDYGYTF . TRBV13 few TRBJ1-2
TGTGCCAGCAGTCTCGACAGGAATAGCAATCAGCCCCAGCATTTT CASSLDRNSNQPQHF . TRBV6-6 . TRBJ1-5
TGTGCCAGCAGTGAAAGAGGGTTGCGAAACATTCAGTACTTC CASSERGLRNIQYF . TRBV25-1 . TRBJ2-4
TGTGCCAGCAGCGGGCAGGGGTCCTTATACGAGCAGTACTTC CASSGQGSLYEQYF . TRBV9 . TRBJ2-7
TGTGCCAGCAGTTTCGGGGTAGAGCAGTTCTTC CASSFGVEQFF . TRBV28 once TRBJ2-1
TGCAGCGTTGACCCCGGGTACAATGAGCAGTTCTTC CSVDPGYNEQFF . TRBV29-1 . TRBJ2-1
TGTGCCAGCAAGGAGGGAGGCGGCTACACCTTC CASKEGGGYTF . TRBV2 . TRBJ1-2
TGTGCCACCAGCAGAGACGCCCTAGCGTACGAGCAGTACTTC CATSRDALAYEQYF . TRBV15 . TRBJ2-7
TGCGCCAGCAGCCGCGGCGACAGGGAAGCTTTCTTT CASSRGDREAFF . TRBV4-1 . TRBJ1-1
TGTGCCAGCAGCCTAGTCAATTCACCCCTCCACTTT CASSLVNSPLHF . TRBV5-6 . TRBJ1-6
TGTGCCAGCAGCTTGTCCGTCCGGAACACTGAAGCTTTCTTT CASSLSVRNTEAFF . TRBV5-4 . TRBJ1-1
TGTGCCAGCACCTTCAGCGGGAGCCCCACAGATACGCAGTATTTT CASTFSGSPTDTQYF TRBD2 TRBV27 few TRBJ2-3
TGCGCCAGCAGCCAAGTAACCTACGGGTCCTACGAGCAGTACTTC CASSQVTYGSYEQYF . TRBV4-3 . TRBJ2-7
TGTGCCAGTAAGATGGGGGGGGAATACGAGCAGTACTTC CASKMGGEYEQYF TRBD2 TRBV6-1 . TRBJ2-7
TGTGCCAGCAGCGAAATGCGGTTCCCCATCTCCTACGAGCAGTACTTC CASSEMRFPISYEQYF . TRBV14 . TRBJ2-7
TGTGCCAGCAGCTTAAGTGGACAGGGGGGTAGCGAGCAGTACTTC CASSLSGQGGSEQYF TRBD1 TRBV7-2 . TRBJ2-7
TGTGCCAGCAGCACGGGACTAGCGGGGGGGCTAACAATCGACGAGCAGTTCTTC CASSTGLAGGLTIDEQFF TRBD2 TRBV9 few TRBJ2-1
TGTGCCAGCAGTTACTCGTTCAATAACTATGGCTACACCTTC CASSYSFNNYGYTF . TRBV6-5 . TRBJ1-2
TGTGCCAGCAGTTACTCCACAGCGAACACTGAAGCTTTCTTT CASSYSTANTEAFF . TRBV6-6 few TRBJ1-1
TGTGCCAGCAGCGATGGGACACAATATCAGCCCCAGCATTTT CASSDGTQYQPQHF . TRBV9 . TRBJ1-5
TGTGCCAGCAGTTTTGACAGGGGCGGGAATAGCAATCAGCCCCAGCATTTT CASSFDRGGNSNQPQHF TRBD1 TRBV28 once TRBJ1-5